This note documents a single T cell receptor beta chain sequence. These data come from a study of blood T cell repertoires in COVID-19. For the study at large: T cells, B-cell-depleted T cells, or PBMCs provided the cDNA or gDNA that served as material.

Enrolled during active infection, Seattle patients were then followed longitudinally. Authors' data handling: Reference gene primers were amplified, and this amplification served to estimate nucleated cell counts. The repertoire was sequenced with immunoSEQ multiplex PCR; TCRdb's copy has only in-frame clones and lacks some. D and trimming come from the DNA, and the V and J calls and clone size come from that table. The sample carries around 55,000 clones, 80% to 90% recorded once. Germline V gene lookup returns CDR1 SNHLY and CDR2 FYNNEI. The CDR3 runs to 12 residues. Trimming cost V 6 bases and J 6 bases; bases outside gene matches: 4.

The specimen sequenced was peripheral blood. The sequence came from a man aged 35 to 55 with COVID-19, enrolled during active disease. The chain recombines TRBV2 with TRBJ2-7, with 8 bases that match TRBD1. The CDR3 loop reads CASSGQGGEQYF. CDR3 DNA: TGTGCCAGCAGCGGACAGGGAGGCGAGCAGTACTTC.